The 15 T cell receptor beta chains reported below all come from one sample, sequenced in a study of OX40 agonist ivuxolimab in advanced cancers. Receptor libraries were prepared by the immunoSEQ multiplex PCR assay. TCRdb holds this immuneACCESS table with in-frame rearrangements only. Some clones are missing; in checked studies, unresolved V genes explain under half, and the rest has no known cause. This sample has roughly 44,000 clones in its table, and roughly 86% of those were observed once. Less than 15% of the sample lies in the top ten. This material consisted of CD4+ or CD8+ T cells sorted from blood, taken in a trial of the OX40 agonist ivuxolimab. The receptors stem from an adult with an advanced solid tumor such as melanoma, head and neck, liver or kidney cancer.

The rearrangement links TRBV18 to TRBJ2-2; 10 bases are shared with TRBD1. Trimming cost V 5 bases and J 7 bases; bases outside gene matches: 7. Germline assignment: CDR1 KGHSH and CDR2 LQKENI. CDR3 length: 15 residues. The CDR3 loop is CASSTGTGAVGELFF. For the CDR3, the DNA is TGTGCCAGCTCAACCGGGACAGGGGCGGTCGGGGAGCTGTTTTTT.

V usage is TRBV13 and J usage is TRBJ2-3; 7 bases fit TRBD1. V lost 2 bases to trimming and J lost 7 bases; unmatched junction nucleotides: 9. This CDR3 contains 15 residues. Germline V gives CDR1 PRHDT, CDR2 FYEKMQ (reference sequence). Here the CDR3 DNA reads TGTGCCAGCAGCTTAAGGAGTGACAGGGCATATACGCAGTATTTT. Its protein is CASSLRSDRAYTQYF. Variable domain in full (rest from reference TRBV13 and TRBJ2-3): AAGVIQSPRHLIKEKRETATLKCYPIPRHDTVYWYQQGPGQDPQFLISFYEKMQSDKGSIPDRFSAQQFSDYHSELNMSSLELGDSALYFCASSLRSDRAYTQYFGPGTRLTVL.

This clone was observed a single time. This rearrangement joins TRBV5-6 to TRBJ1-1, with D uncertain. The CDR3 covers 12 residues. Trimming removed 4 bases from V and 3 bases from J, with 7 bases in between. CDR1 SGHDT and CDR2 YYEEEE come from the germline V gene. In nucleotides, the CDR3 is TGTGCCAGCAGCCCGAGGGACACTGAAGCTTTCTTT. Protein sequence: CASSPRDTEAFF.

The chain has TRBV28 and TRBJ2-7; TRBD1 agrees at 8 bases. The germline gives CDR1 MDHEN, CDR2 SYDVKM. This CDR3 comprises 15 residues. J lost 1 base, V lost 4 bases, and 6 bases had no gene match. CDR3 coding DNA: TGTGCCAGCAGTTCCCCCAGGACAGGGTCCTACGAGCAGTACTTC. Its translation: CASSSPRTGSYEQYF.

The CDR3 reads CASSIVGLAYNEQFF. In DNA form, the CDR3 reads TGTGCCAGTAGTATAGTGGGACTAGCGTACAATGAGCAGTTCTTC. The chain has TRBV19 and TRBJ2-1, with 10 positions matching TRBD2. This CDR3 contains 15 residues. V was clipped by 1 base and J by 4 bases; unmatched bases: 1. The germline V gene encodes CDR1 LNHDA and CDR2 SQIVND (reference sequence).

The chain joins TRBV27 to TRBJ1-5; D is unclear. The CDR3 is 13 residues long. Germline assignment: CDR1 MNHEY and CDR2 SMNVEV (reference sequence). Trimming took off 0 bases at V and 4 bases at J, with 4 bases between the two ends. Here the CDR3 reads CASSLSLNQPQHF. CDR3 in DNA: TGTGCCAGCAGTTTATCCCTAAATCAGCCCCAGCATTTT.

This clone was seen just once. The chain is built from TRBV7-8 and TRBJ1-1; D perhaps matches TRBD1 (5 bases). The length of the CDR3 is 18 residues. Deletions cut 7 bases from V and 0 bases from J, with 24 bases between. The germline V gene encodes CDR1 SGHVS and CDR2 FQNEAQ. Here the CDR3 DNA reads TGTGCCAGCATCCTTTATCTGGGGCAGCTTGACATGAACACTGAAGCTTTCTTT. Protein: CASILYLGQLDMNTEAFF.

V usage is TRBV7-8 and J usage is TRBJ1-1; a weak D match, TRBD1 (6 bases). The V gene lost 3 bases and the J gene lost 6 bases, with 11 bases spanning the gap. CDR3 length: 13 residues. Germline V gives CDR1 SGHVS, CDR2 FQNEAQ. The CDR3 region is CASSLGGQSEAFF. CDR3 DNA: TGTGCCAGCAGCTTGGGGGGGCAGTCTGAAGCTTTCTTT.

The CDR3 DNA sequence: TGTGCCAGCAAAGTTAGTGTAGGGGGCTGGACTGAAGCTTTCTTT. The encoded protein is CASKVSVGGWTEAFF. The chain employs TRBV6-6 and TRBJ1-1; 7 nucleotides line up with TRBD1. The CDR3 length is 15 residues. Germline trimming cut 7 bases from V and 5 bases from J; bases unmatched to any gene: 13. Germline-derived CDR1 and CDR2 are MNHNY and SVGAGI (reference sequence).

The rearrangement uses TRBV7-8 and TRBJ2-1; TRBD2 is a possible D gene (5 bases). V was clipped by 0 bases and J by 14 bases, with 17 bases between them. Germline values: CDR1 SGHVS, CDR2 FQNEAQ. The CDR3 is 14 amino acids. For the CDR3, the DNA is TGTGCCAGCAGCTTAGCTAGGACTCGGGGAGCAAAGTTCTTC. Amino acids: CASSLARTRGAKFF.

V and J are TRBV21-1 and TRBJ2-6; TRBD1 is the table's D call, not checked against the DNA. TRBV21-1 constitutes a pseudogene. This CDR3 is 17 amino acids long. The CDR3 nucleotides read TGTGCCAGCAGCAGACTCTTCAGGGTTTCTGGGGCCAACGTCCTGACTTTC. Its translation is CASSRLFRVSGANVLTF.

This clone was detected only a few times. The chain employs TRBV28 and TRBJ2-7; D gene ambiguous. V shed 1 base and J shed 6 bases, with 7 bases lying between them. Germline-derived CDR1 and CDR2 are MDHEN and SYDVKM. The CDR3 is made up of 12 amino acids. CDR3 sequence reads: CASSLSGLEQYF. The CDR3 nucleotides are TGTGCCAGCAGTTTATCCGGGCTCGAGCAGTACTTC.

The chain recombines TRBV6-5 with TRBJ1-1; possible D gene TRBD1, 5 bases. Trimming stripped 0 bases from V and 4 bases from J, with 9 bases between. The CDR3 consists of 14 residues. Germline CDR1 reads MNHEY; CDR2 reads SVGAGI. The CDR3 sequence: CASSYSSRATEAFF. The CDR3 bases are TGTGCCAGCAGTTACTCGAGCAGGGCCACTGAAGCTTTCTTT.

The CDR3 DNA reads as TGTGCCAGCAGCGTAGGGAGCGGGGGGGCCGGTGAGCAGTTCTTC. Protein sequence: CASSVGSGGAGEQFF. This chain joins TRBV9 and TRBJ2-1; 10 nucleotides match TRBD2. CDR1 and CDR2 from the germline V gene are SGDLS and YYNGEE. This CDR3 contains 15 residues. Germline trimming cut 0 bases from V and 9 bases from J; bases unmatched to any gene: 6.

Of note for this clone: At one boundary the junction diverges from the germline segment, which might be a read error. The V gene is TRBV7-7, the J gene TRBJ2-2; no definite D call. Germline CDR1 is SSHAT and CDR2 is FNYEAQ (reference sequence). The CDR3 consists of 15 residues. The CDR3 DNA sequence: TGTGCTAGCAGCTTAGAATTTTTTTCATCCGGGGAGCTGTTTTTT. Protein product: CASSLEFFSSGELFF.